The rows below give T cell receptor beta chains drawn from one sample of a study of CD8 T cells in ankylosing spondylitis. TCRdb fed the 5' RACE reads into MiXCR, producing one record per CDR3 protein. The table includes a few hundred thousand distinct CDR3 sequences, less than 25% detected once. Sequenced input: blood, either unsorted or a sorted T cell fraction (not recorded which). Every receptor here comes from a female donor with ankylosing spondylitis or in good health (not recorded which). Both conserved end residues are part of each CDR3. D genes are given only for firm matches. Clone size is given for some rows only: seen once, a few or many times, or a class if the clone is expanded.

v_gene,d_gene,abundance,j_gene,CDR3nt,CDR3aa
TRBV11-2,.,many,TRBJ1-2,TGTGCCAGCAGTCCCGGACTTAACTATGGCTACACCTTC,CASSPGLNYGYTF
TRBV12-3/TRBV12-4,TRBD2,medium-sized,TRBJ2-2,TGTGCCAGCAGTCCCCAGCGGGAGCTCGGCACCGGGGAGCTGTTTTTT,CASSPQRELGTGELFF
TRBV11-2,TRBD2,.,TRBJ2-7,TGTGCCAGCAGCTCAGGACTAGCTGTCGCCTACGAGCAGTACTTC,CASSSGLAVAYEQYF
TRBV29-1,.,many,TRBJ2-1,TGCAGCGTTAGCCGAGGCAACAATGAGCAGTTCTTC,CSVSRGNNEQFF
TRBV9,.,few,TRBJ2-5,TGTGCCAGCAGCGTTCAGGGAATCGGGGAGACCCAGTACTTC,CASSVQGIGETQYF
TRBV7-2,.,.,TRBJ2-1,TGTGCCAGCAGCTCAACCCAGTACTATGAGCAGTTCTTC,CASSSTQYYEQFF
TRBV3-1,TRBD2,.,TRBJ2-3,TGTGCCAGCAGCCAAGATACTAGCGGCACAGATACGCAGTATTTT,CASSQDTSGTDTQYF
TRBV7-7,.,.,TRBJ2-3,TGTGCTAGCAGCTCCGAGGAACGGCTAACCAATGATACGCAGTATTTT,CASSSEERLTNDTQYF
TRBV18,.,few,TRBJ2-7,TGTGCCAGCTCACCGGGACAACTTTACGAGCAGTACTTC,CASSPGQLYEQYF
TRBV3-1,.,.,TRBJ2-2,TGTGCCAGCAGCCGTAGGGGGTCCCCCGGGGAGCTGTTTTTT,CASSRRGSPGELFF
TRBV5-1,TRBD2,few,TRBJ2-7,TGCGCCAGCAGCTTATTAGCGGGAGCCTCCGAGCAGTACTTC,CASSLLAGASEQYF
TRBV6-1,TRBD2,few,TRBJ2-1,TGTGCCAGCACGACCGGGGGGGGGTACAATGAGCAGTTCTTC,CASTTGGGYNEQFF
TRBV20-1,TRBD2,.,TRBJ2-7,TGCAGTTTCCGGAGGGAGGGCTACGAGCAGTACTTC,CSFRREGYEQYF
TRBV11-2,.,few,TRBJ2-5,TGTGCCAGCAGCTTAGATGTGACCCAGTACTTC,CASSLDVTQYF
TRBV12-3/TRBV12-4,.,many,TRBJ2-3,TGTGCCAGCAGCCCCGGCGGGGCCACTAGCACAGATACGCAGTATTTT,CASSPGGATSTDTQYF
TRBV5-6,TRBD1,.,TRBJ1-5,TGTGCCAGCAGCTTATGGGAGGACAGGGCTTGGGACGTCATATGGCCCCAGCATTTT,CASSLWEDRAWDVIWPQHF
TRBV20-1,.,few,TRBJ2-7,TGCAGTGCTAGTAGGGGCCGGCTTTACTACGAGCAGTACTTC,CSASRGRLYYEQYF
TRBV9,.,.,TRBJ2-5,TGTGCCAGCAGCGTATTGGCAGGGCAGTCGACCCAGTACTTC,CASSVLAGQSTQYF
TRBV4-3,TRBD2,few,TRBJ2-2,TGCGCCAGCAGCCAAGGACTAGCGGTTTACACCGGGGAGCTGTTTTTT,CASSQGLAVYTGELFF
TRBV7-2,.,.,TRBJ2-7,TGTGCCAGCAGCTTAGGTAGCGGTCGGGTGGGTGAGCAGTACTTC,CASSLGSGRVGEQYF
TRBV27,.,.,TRBJ2-7,TGTGCCAGCAGTAGCCGGGACAACTCCTACGAGCAGTACTTC,CASSSRDNSYEQYF
TRBV5-5,.,.,TRBJ2-4,TGTGCCAGCACAGGTGCCGGGTCGGGATTAAACATTCAGTACTTC,CASTGAGSGLNIQYF
TRBV7-2,.,.,TRBJ2-1,TGTGCCAGCAGCCTCACTGAGGGGTCCTACAATGAGCAGTTCTTC,CASSLTEGSYNEQFF
TRBV6-2/TRBV6-3,.,.,TRBJ2-7,TGTGCCAGCAGTTATGGGGGATTCCATCTCAGCTCCTACGAGCAGTACTTC,CASSYGGFHLSSYEQYF
TRBV7-6,.,few,TRBJ1-2,TGTGCCAGCAGCTTGTCTGAGGGAGCCGCGGCTAACTATGGCTACACCTTC,CASSLSEGAAANYGYTF
TRBV20-1,.,.,TRBJ2-3,TGCAGTGCTCCGGACGAGGGCACAGATACGCAGTATTTT,CSAPDEGTDTQYF
TRBV5-1,TRBD2,few,TRBJ2-7,TGCGCCAGCAGCCTACGGACCGGACTAGCGGGGGGTGAGCAGTACTTC,CASSLRTGLAGGEQYF
TRBV4-3,.,once,TRBJ1-2,TGCGCCAGCAGCCAAGGGGGCTCCGGCTACACCTTC,CASSQGGSGYTF
TRBV6-2/TRBV6-3,.,.,TRBJ1-1,TGTGCCAGCAGCCGGTGGACTGAAGCTTTCTTT,CASSRWTEAFF
TRBV30,TRBD2,.,TRBJ2-2,TGTGCCTGGAGATACGGGGGGACCGGGGAGCTGTTTTTT,CAWRYGGTGELFF
TRBV20-1,.,many,TRBJ1-5,TGCAGTGCTTTTAGACACAATCAGCCCCAGCATTTT,CSAFRHNQPQHF
TRBV4-3,.,.,TRBJ2-4,TGCGCCAGCAGCCAAGAGAAAGCCTTGGACATTCAGTACTTC,CASSQEKALDIQYF
TRBV5-5,.,few,TRBJ2-7,TGTGCCAGCTCCAAACCCCTCCGTGGGGAGCAGTACTTC,CASSKPLRGEQYF
TRBV12-3/TRBV12-4,TRBD1,.,TRBJ1-3,TGTGCCAGCAGTCCCCGGACAGGGGGCATTGGAAACACCATATATTTT,CASSPRTGGIGNTIYF
TRBV12-3/TRBV12-4,.,.,TRBJ2-7,TGTGCCAGCAGTAAGCAGGGTGAGGGGGTCGAGCAGTACTTC,CASSKQGEGVEQYF
TRBV12-3/TRBV12-4,.,.,TRBJ1-2,TGTGCCAGCAATCGTGAAGTGGCCTATGGCTACACCTTC,CASNREVAYGYTF
TRBV12-3/TRBV12-4,.,many,TRBJ2-2,TGTGCCAGCACCGAAAGAGATCCGGCCGGGGAGCTGTTTTTT,CASTERDPAGELFF
TRBV6-5,.,.,TRBJ1-6,TGTGCCAGCAGTTACTCGGGTTTATCCTCACCCCTCCACTTT,CASSYSGLSSPLHF
TRBV15,.,few,TRBJ1-1,TGTGCCACCAGCAGGGCCCGAGGTGAAGCTTTCTTT,CATSRARGEAFF
TRBV29-1,.,many,TRBJ2-3,TGCAGCGCCAGGGACGGATCCACAGATACGCAGTATTTT,CSARDGSTDTQYF
TRBV28,TRBD2,.,TRBJ2-7,TGTGCCAGCAGTGACGGGACTAGCGGGAGGCTCTCCTACGAGCAGTACTTC,CASSDGTSGRLSYEQYF
TRBV7-8,TRBD2,once,TRBJ2-7,TGTGCCACGCGGGGGGTAAGGGCTCAGCAGTACTTC,CATRGVRAQQYF
TRBV15,TRBD2,.,TRBJ2-1,TGTGCCACCAGCAGAGGGCTTAGCGGGAGGGCCAATGAGCAGTTCTTC,CATSRGLSGRANEQFF
TRBV6-5,TRBD2,.,TRBJ2-2,TGTGCCAGCAGTACTCCTAGCGGGAGAGGGGAGCTGTTTTTT,CASSTPSGRGELFF
TRBV3-1,.,few,TRBJ2-4,TGTGCCAGCAGCATCGCTCAGGCCTCAGGGGACATTCAGTACTTC,CASSIAQASGDIQYF
TRBV10-2,.,.,TRBJ2-3,TGCGCCAGCAAAGGGACTTTTCCCTCCAGAGATACGCAGTATTTT,CASKGTFPSRDTQYF
TRBV6-2/TRBV6-3,TRBD2,few,TRBJ2-5,TGTGCCAGCAGTTACCGAGTAGGGACTAAGGAGACCCAGTACTTC,CASSYRVGTKETQYF
TRBV29-1,TRBD1,few,TRBJ1-2,TGCAGCGTTGAAGGGACAGGGTACGACGGCTACACCTTC,CSVEGTGYDGYTF